This T cell receptor (beta chain) emerged from a study of cytomegalovirus exposure and HLA in healthy donors. General study results and limits: In most subjects, TCR beta sequences reportedly gave accurate predictions of HLA-A and HLA-B alleles. Per a prior analysis, the majority of TCR beta V segments were productive roughly 90% or roughly 30% of the time.

The PCR contained 60 Vbeta and 13 Jbeta primers. This table comes from immunoSEQ multiplex PCR, and its TCRdb copy is limited to in-frame clones, with some not included. The data contain about 130,000 clones, about 70% of them singletons. Notes on this clone: What it binds is not known.

This receptor was obtained from a woman aged 60-75 years in good health and CMV-seropositive. Sequenced material: PBMCs.

This CDR3 reads CASSFLQGLSGYTF. DNA of the CDR3: TGTGCCAGCAGCTTTCTTCAGGGCTTATCTGGCTACACCTTC. V usage is TRBV7-2 and J usage is TRBJ1-2; D perhaps matches TRBD1 (5 bases). The CDR3 totals 14 residues. CDR1 and CDR2 (germline): SGHTA, FQGNSA. Trimming cost V 3 bases and J 7 bases, with 15 bases left between them.